These 12 T cell receptor beta chains were sequenced from one sample in a study of T cells in Graves' hyperthyroidism and ophthalmopathy. Researchers took RNA transcripts and amplified the TCR beta CDR3 regions from them. The HTBI primer set drove a first-round RT-PCR of the TCR CDR3. TCRdb re-called the multiplex PCR reads through MiXCR, storing one row per CDR3 protein. The repertoire consists of about 690,000 distinct CDR3 sequences, with around 16% occurring once and the leading ten covering roughly a sixth. Sequenced input: blood. The receptors stem from a man between 45 and 60 years old with Graves' hyperthyroidism.

V gene TRBV16 combines with J gene TRBJ2-1; D unclear. The CDR3 is made up of 13 amino acids. V was trimmed by 7 bases and J by 1 base, leaving 8 bases between them. In germline, CDR1 is KGHSY, CDR2 FQNENV. The CDR3 reads CASNPRSYNEQFF. In DNA form, the CDR3 reads TGTGCCAGCAACCCTCGGTCCTACAATGAGCAGTTCTTC.

Within the sample, this clonotype is medium-sized. The gene calls are TRBV12-3 or TRBV12-4 and TRBJ1-5, with D perhaps matching TRBD1 (5 bases). V was pared by 2 bases and J by 4 bases, with 9 bases between. This CDR3 region has 14 residues. Written as DNA, the CDR3 is TGTGCCAGCAGTTTATCATGGGGGAATCAGCCCCAGCATTTT. It codes for CASSLSWGNQPQHF.

This clonotype was counted between two and nine times. The rearrangement joins TRBV3-1 to TRBJ2-2; D is undetermined. The CDR3 is made up of 14 amino acids. V dropped 0 bases and J dropped 6 bases, with 8 bases sitting between them. Germline V gene data show CDR1 as LGHDT and CDR2 as YNNKEL (reference sequence). The CDR3 loop reads CASSQDTRAGELFF. The DNA of the CDR3 is TGTGCCAGCAGCCAAGATACGCGTGCCGGGGAGCTGTTTTTT.

Regarding this clonotype: A much larger clone lies one base from this, so it may be a read error. The chain combines TRBV6-2 or TRBV6-3 with TRBJ2-1; 7 bases fit TRBD2. CDR3 length: 13 amino acids. Germline V gives CDR1 MNHEY, CDR2 SVGEGT. In DNA, the CDR3 is TGTACCACCTGGGACTACTCCTACAATGAGCAGTTCTTC. This sequence encodes CTTWDYSYNEQFF.

Points on this clonotype: A much larger clone differs by one base, so this may be a read error. V is TRBV27 and J is TRBJ2-5, with 8 bases identical to TRBD2. V was pared by 4 bases and J by 3 bases, with 10 bases of the junction left unmatched. Germline values: CDR1 MNHEY, CDR2 SMNVEV (reference sequence). The CDR3 is made up of 16 amino acids. Here the CDR3 reads CASSSSYGRGKETQYF. In DNA, the CDR3 is TGTGCCAGCAGTTCAAGTTACGGGAGGGGCAAAGAGACCCAGTACTTC.

This clonotype was counted many times. The chain links TRBV18 to TRBJ2-1, with D perhaps matching TRBD1 or TRBD2 (5 bases each). Trimming left V 8 bases short and J 9 bases short, with 17 bases between. This CDR3 has 13 residues. CDR1 KGHSH and CDR2 LQKENI come from the germline V gene. CDR3 DNA: TGTGCCAGCAAACAAAGACAGAGGGCTGAGCAGTTCTTC. Protein: CASKQRQRAEQFF. The whole variable domain, filled in from reference TRBV18 and TRBJ2-1, reads NAGVMQNPRHLVRRRGQEARLRCSPMKGHSHVYWYRQLPEEGLKFMVYLQKENIIDESGMPKERFSAEFPKEGPSILRIQQVVRGDSAAYFCASKQRQRAEQFFGPGTRLTVL.

This clonotype appeared a few times. The chain has TRBV6-5 and TRBJ2-1, with 13 nucleotides matching TRBD2. This CDR3 spans 20 amino acids. The germline gives CDR1 MNHEY, CDR2 SVGAGI. Losses at the gene ends were 0 bases for V and 4 bases for J; bases not matched to a gene: 12. The CDR3 DNA sequence: TGTGCCAGCAGTTACTCGTATGAGCTGACTAGCGGGAGGCCATACAATGAGCAGTTCTTC. Protein product: CASSYSYELTSGRPYNEQFF.

The gene calls are TRBV5-1 and TRBJ2-1; no clear D. This CDR3 spans 11 amino acids. V lost 5 bases and J lost 6, with 6 bases in between. Germline lookup yields CDR1 SGHRS and CDR2 YFSETQ. CDR3 nucleotide sequence: TGCGCCAGCAGGTCGGCCAATGAGCAGTTCTTC. It encodes CASRSANEQFF.

At least ten counts were recorded for this clonotype. The genes are TRBV28 and TRBJ2-7; 9 nucleotides line up with TRBD2. The CDR3 is 17 amino acids. The trim removed 3 bases at V and 3 bases at J, leaving 12 bases unmatched. Germline values: CDR1 MDHEN, CDR2 SYDVKM. CDR3 sequence: CASSLLGAGGSFYEQYF. The CDR3 DNA reads TGTGCCAGCAGTTTGTTGGGAGCGGGAGGCTCTTTCTACGAGCAGTACTTC.

This sequence joins TRBV5-1 and TRBJ2-1; D not certain. The CDR3 length is 14 residues. V shed 3 bases and J shed 0 bases, with 7 bases lying between them. CDR1 and CDR2 (germline): SGHRS, YFSETQ. CDR3 DNA sequence: TGCGCCAGCAGCTCATCGAGCTCCTACAATGAGCAGTTCTTC. Encoded protein: CASSSSSSYNEQFF.

This clonotype was counted many times. This rearrangement joins TRBV12-3 or TRBV12-4 to TRBJ2-7; 11 bases align to TRBD2. The CDR3 runs to 16 residues. V was pared by 3 bases and J by 4 bases, with 8 bases of the junction left unmatched. Here the CDR3 reads CASSFSLAGGSYEQYF. CDR3 bases: TGTGCCAGCAGTTTCTCGCTAGCGGGAGGATCTTACGAGCAGTACTTC.

V gene TRBV29-1 combines with J gene TRBJ2-7; tentatively, D is TRBD1 or TRBD2 (5 bases each). This CDR3 region has 12 residues. Trimming shortened V by 4 bases and J by 3 bases, and 10 bases separated the two germline ends. Germline V gene sequence: CDR1 SQVTM, CDR2 ANQGSEA. CDR3 sequence (DNA): TGCAGCGTTGGGGACGGTGACTACGAGCAGTACTTC. It translates to CSVGDGDYEQYF.